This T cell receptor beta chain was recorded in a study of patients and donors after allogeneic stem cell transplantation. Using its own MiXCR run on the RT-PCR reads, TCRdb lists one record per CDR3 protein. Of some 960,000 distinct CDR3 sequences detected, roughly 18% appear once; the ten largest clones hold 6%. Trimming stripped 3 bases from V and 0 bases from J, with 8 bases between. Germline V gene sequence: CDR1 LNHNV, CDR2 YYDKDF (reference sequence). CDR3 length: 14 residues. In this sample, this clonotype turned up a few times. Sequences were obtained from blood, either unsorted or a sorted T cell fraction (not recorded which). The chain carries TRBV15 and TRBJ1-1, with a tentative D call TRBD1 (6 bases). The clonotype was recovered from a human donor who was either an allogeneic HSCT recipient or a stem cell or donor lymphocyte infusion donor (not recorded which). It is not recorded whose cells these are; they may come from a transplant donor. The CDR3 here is CATSRGALNTEAFF. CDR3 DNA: TGTGCCACCAGCAGGGGGGCCCTGAACACTGAAGCTTTCTTT.